Listed here is a single TCR beta chain. Its antigen is unknown. The method was immunoSEQ multiplex PCR; TCRdb's version includes in-frame clones alone and lacks a portion of them. The profile shows around 50,000 clones, 84% of them singletons. Losses at the gene ends were 5 bases for V and 3 bases for J; bases not matched to a gene: 22. CDR3 size: 20 residues. The germline gives CDR1 LGHNT, CDR2 FRNRAP. The data originate from a study of graft-versus-host responses after intestinal transplantation. Study at large: Grafts that recipients had were multivisceral, liver-intestinal, or isolated intestinal transplants.

This chain uses TRBV12-5 with TRBJ2-1; 7 bases agree with TRBD2. The source of this sequence is a human donor who was the organ donor for an intestinal transplant. Sequencing used unstimulated CD4+ T cells sorted from spleen or lymph node cells, obtained before transplant. The CDR3 region is CASGPRLRGLQPSSYNEQFF. CDR3 sequence (DNA): TGTGCTAGTGGTCCCCGACTCCGGGGACTACAACCCTCTAGCTACAATGAGCAGTTCTTC. The whole variable domain, filled in from reference TRBV12-5 and TRBJ2-1, reads DARVTQTPRHKVTEMGQEVTMRCQPILGHNTVFWYRQTMMQGLELLAYFRNRAPLDDSGMPKDRFSAEMPDATLATLKIQPSEPRDSAVYFCASGPRLRGLQPSSYNEQFFGPGTRLTVL.